This T cell receptor (beta chain) was captured in a study of siplizumab effects on memory and regulatory T cells. Whole-study results and caveats: Where siplizumab was present, mappable alloreactive CD4+ clones averaged roughly 72% Treg-derived, compared with 25% to 30% in controls.

In each sample, about 10^5 TCR templates were assayed. Here immunoSEQ multiplex PCR was the method, and the copy in TCRdb shows in-frame clones only, minus some. The data show some 100,000 clones, with about 93% seen just once and roughly 0.61% held by the top ten. A note on this clone: The target antigen is unknown.

V gave up 4 bases and J gave up 8 bases; unmatched junction bases: 16. This CDR3 region has 17 residues. The germline gives CDR1 MGHRA, CDR2 YSYEKL. Material for sequencing was Tregs sorted from blood. The sequence derives from a human donor in good health. The chain joins TRBV4-1 to TRBJ2-1; 8 positions agree with TRBD2. This chain's CDR3 is CASSRSFDSSGGYEQFF. DNA for the CDR3: TGCGCCAGCAGCCGATCCTTCGATTCCAGCGGGGGCTATGAGCAGTTCTTC.